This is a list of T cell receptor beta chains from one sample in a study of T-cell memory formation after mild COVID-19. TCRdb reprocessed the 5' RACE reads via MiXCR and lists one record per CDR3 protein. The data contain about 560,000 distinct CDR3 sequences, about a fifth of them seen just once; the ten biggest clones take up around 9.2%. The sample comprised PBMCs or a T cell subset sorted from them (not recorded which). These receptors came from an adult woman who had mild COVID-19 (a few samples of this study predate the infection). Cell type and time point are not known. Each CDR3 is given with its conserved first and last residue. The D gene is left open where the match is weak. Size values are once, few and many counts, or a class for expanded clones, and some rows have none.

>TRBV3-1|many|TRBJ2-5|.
CASSRVQETQYF
TGTGCCAGCAGCCGAGTCCAAGAGACCCAGTACTTC
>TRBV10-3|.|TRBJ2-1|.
CAISEWDPTSEQFF
TGTGCCATCAGTGAGTGGGACCCGACAAGTGAGCAGTTCTTC
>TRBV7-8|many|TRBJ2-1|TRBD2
CASGGPGLAGATSYNEQFF
TGTGCCAGCGGGGGCCCGGGACTAGCGGGAGCTACCTCCTACAATGAGCAGTTCTTC
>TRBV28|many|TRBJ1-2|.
CASRSYSTNYGYTF
TGTGCCAGCAGGTCCTACTCAACCAACTATGGCTACACCTTC
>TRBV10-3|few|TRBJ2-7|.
CAISEPSGVKSYEQYF
TGTGCCATCAGTGAGCCCTCTGGTGTAAAGAGCTACGAGCAGTACTTC
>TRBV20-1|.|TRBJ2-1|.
CSARRSWYSNEQFF
TGCAGTGCTAGACGGTCTTGGTACAGCAATGAGCAGTTCTTC
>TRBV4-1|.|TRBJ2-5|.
CASSQVRVQETQYF
TGCGCCAGCAGCCAAGTTAGGGTTCAAGAGACCCAGTACTTC
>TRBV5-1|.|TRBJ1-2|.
CASSVEGSDYGYTF
TGCGCCAGCAGCGTCGAGGGATCTGACTATGGCTACACCTTC
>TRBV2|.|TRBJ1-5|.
CASSEYTGWNQPQHF
TGTGCCAGCAGTGAATATACAGGGTGGAATCAGCCCCAGCATTTT
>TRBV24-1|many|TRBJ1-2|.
CATSEGHGSYGYTF
TGTGCCACCAGTGAGGGACACGGATCCTATGGCTACACCTTC
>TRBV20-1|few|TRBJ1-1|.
CSAETMNTEAFF
TGCAGTGCTGAGACGATGAACACTGAAGCTTTCTTT
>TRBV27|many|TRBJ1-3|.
CASSFTGTGNTIYF
TGTGCCAGCAGTTTTACCGGGACTGGAAACACCATATATTTT
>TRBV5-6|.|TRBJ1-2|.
CASSPPGEGYTF
TGTGCCAGCAGTCCTCCCGGGGAAGGCTACACCTTC
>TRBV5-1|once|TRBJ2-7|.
CASSLVHNFYEQYF
TGCGCCAGCAGCTTGGTACACAACTTCTACGAGCAGTACTTC
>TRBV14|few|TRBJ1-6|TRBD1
CASSRPPGTAGWNSPLHF
TGTGCCAGCAGCCGGCCCCCCGGGACAGCTGGATGGAATTCACCCCTCCACTTT
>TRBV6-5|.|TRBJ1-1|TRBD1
CASRHRGQGTEAFF
TGTGCCAGCAGGCACAGGGGGCAAGGGACTGAAGCTTTCTTT
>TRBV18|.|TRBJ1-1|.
CASSPRETIEAFF
TGTGCCAGCTCACCGAGGGAGACGATTGAAGCTTTCTTT
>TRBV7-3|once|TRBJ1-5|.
CASSPVQGQPQHF
TGTGCCAGCAGCCCGGTACAGGGCCAGCCCCAGCATTTT
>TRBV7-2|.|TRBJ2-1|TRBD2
CASSFVGLAGGGNEQFF
TGTGCCAGCAGCTTTGTTGGACTAGCGGGAGGAGGGAATGAGCAGTTCTTC
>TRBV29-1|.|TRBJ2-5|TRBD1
CSVKRGQGFQETQYF
TGCAGCGTCAAACGGGGACAGGGTTTCCAAGAGACCCAGTACTTC
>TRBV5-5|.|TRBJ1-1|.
CASSLGLLMNTEAFF
TGTGCCAGCAGCTTGGGGCTATTAATGAACACTGAAGCTTTCTTT
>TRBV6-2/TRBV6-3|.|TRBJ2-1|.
CASSYDTPTLEQFF
TGTGCCAGCAGTTACGACACCCCCACATTGGAGCAGTTCTTC
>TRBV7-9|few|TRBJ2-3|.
CASSLVDGYTDTQYF
TGTGCCAGCAGCTTAGTAGACGGGTACACAGATACGCAGTATTTT
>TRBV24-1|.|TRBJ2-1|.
CATSDLRYEQFF
TGTGCCACCAGTGATCTTAGGTATGAGCAGTTCTTC
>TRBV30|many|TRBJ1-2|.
CAWTSRVRYGYTF
TGTGCCTGGACCAGTCGGGTGCGGTATGGCTACACCTTC
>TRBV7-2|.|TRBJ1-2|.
CASSRRGTGRWAFNYGYTF
TGTGCCAGCAGCCGAAGAGGTACGGGACGGTGGGCCTTTAACTATGGCTACACCTTC
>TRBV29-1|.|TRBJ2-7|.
CSVRPPGDEQYF
TGCAGCGTCCGGCCTCCGGGCGACGAGCAGTACTTC
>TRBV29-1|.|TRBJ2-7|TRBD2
CSVASGLSTYEQYF
TGCAGCGTTGCTAGCGGTTTATCCACCTACGAGCAGTACTTC
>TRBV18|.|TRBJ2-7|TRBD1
CASSPQDRGYEQYF
TGTGCCAGCTCACCGCAGGACAGGGGGTACGAGCAGTACTTC
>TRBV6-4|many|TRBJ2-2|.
CASSDRDTGELFF
TGTGCCAGCAGTGACAGGGACACCGGGGAGCTGTTTTTT
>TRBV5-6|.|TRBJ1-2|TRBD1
CASSPGQGPNYGYTF
TGTGCCAGCAGCCCGGGACAGGGGCCCAACTATGGCTACACCTTC
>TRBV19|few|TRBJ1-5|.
CASTYSSNSNQPQHF
TGTGCCAGTACCTATAGTAGTAATAGCAATCAGCCCCAGCATTTT
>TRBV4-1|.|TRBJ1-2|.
CASSTREENYGYTF
TGCGCCAGCAGCACCCGGGAGGAAAACTATGGCTACACCTTC
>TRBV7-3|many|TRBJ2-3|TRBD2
CASSLMASGGASTDTQYF
TGTGCCAGCAGCTTAATGGCTAGCGGGGGGGCTAGCACAGATACGCAGTATTTT
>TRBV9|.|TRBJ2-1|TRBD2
CASSVGSGSWYEQFF
TGTGCCAGCAGCGTCGGTAGCGGGAGCTGGTATGAGCAGTTCTTC
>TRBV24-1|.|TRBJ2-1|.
CATSDFGQGYEQFF
TGTGCCACCAGTGATTTTGGCCAGGGCTATGAGCAGTTCTTC
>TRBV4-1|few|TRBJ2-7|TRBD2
CASSRTSDDYEQYF
TGCGCCAGCAGCCGGACTAGCGATGACTACGAGCAGTACTTC
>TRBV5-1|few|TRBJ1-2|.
CASSLRTVDYGYTF
TGCGCCAGCAGCTTGAGGACAGTGGACTATGGCTACACCTTC
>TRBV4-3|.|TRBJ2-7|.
CASSQEDSFAYEQYF
TGCGCCAGCAGCCAAGAGGACAGTTTCGCCTACGAGCAGTACTTC
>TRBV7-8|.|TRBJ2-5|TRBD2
CASSPTRGREGTQYF
TGTGCCAGCAGCCCCACGCGAGGAAGGGAGGGGACCCAGTACTTC
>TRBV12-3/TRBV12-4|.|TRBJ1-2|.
CASSFRGPYGYTF
TGTGCCAGCAGTTTTCGGGGGCCTTATGGCTACACCTTC
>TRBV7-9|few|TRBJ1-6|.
CASSPTVSPLHF
TGTGCCAGCAGCCCGACAGTTTCACCCCTCCACTTT
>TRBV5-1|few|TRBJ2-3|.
CASSLAEEWGPLSTDTQYF
TGCGCCAGCAGCTTGGCGGAGGAGTGGGGTCCTCTTAGCACAGATACGCAGTATTTT
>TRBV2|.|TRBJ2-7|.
CASKASYEQYF
TGTGCCAGCAAAGCCTCTTACGAGCAGTACTTC
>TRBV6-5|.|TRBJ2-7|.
CASSYSWGSYEQYF
TGTGCCAGCAGTTACTCGTGGGGGTCCTACGAGCAGTACTTC
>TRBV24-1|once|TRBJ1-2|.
CATSDPNGSPGDGYTF
TGTGCCACCAGTGATCCCAACGGGTCGCCGGGCGATGGCTACACCTTC
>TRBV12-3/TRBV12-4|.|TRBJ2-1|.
CASSFPGSEQFF
TGTGCCAGCAGTTTTCCCGGGAGTGAGCAGTTCTTC